The clone carrying this TCR beta chain has more than one count but fewer than ten. These data are taken from a study of T-cell memory formation after mild COVID-19. TCRdb reprocessed the 5' RACE reads via MiXCR and lists one record per CDR3 protein. The sample carries 250,000 to 400,000 distinct CDR3 sequences, 14% recorded once. Trimming took off 5 bases at V and 0 bases at J, with 14 bases between the two ends. CDR1 is MNHEY, CDR2 SVGEGT, per germline. The CDR3 runs 15 residues. The sequenced sample was PBMCs or a T cell subset sorted from them (not recorded which). The chain combines TRBV6-2 or TRBV6-3 with TRBJ2-7; TRBD1 might be the D (6 bases). The receptor was derived from a man between 18 and 35 years old who had mild COVID-19 (a few samples of this study predate the infection). Cell type and time point are not known. CDR3 region: CASSPPPGHSYEQYF. CDR3 nucleotides: TGTGCCAGCAGTCCCCCTCCGGGACACTCCTACGAGCAGTACTTC.